This T cell receptor beta chain stems from a study of T-cell memory formation after mild COVID-19 (dated by TCRdb to the early 2020s). Regarding the complete study: TCR sequence clusters from the two donors were largely donor specific. Longitudinal TCRalpha and TCRbeta repertoire sequencing tracked T-cell clones expanding and contracting after mild COVID-19 in two donors. Two young, previously healthy adult volunteers, one female and one male, were included in the cohort. Here is what the overall study found, with its caveats: Some responding clones were found in pre-infection memory, which suggests that pre-existing cross-reactive memory T cells took part in the SARS-CoV-2 response. Whether the second-wave clones peaking on day 37 were SARS-CoV-2 specific was not confirmed. Contracting CD4+ clones were found mainly in CM and EM memory subsets, while CD8+ clones were enriched in EMRA. The study covered only a couple of mild cases, and larger cohorts including severe cases with pre-infection samples were considered necessary. Clones contracting from day 15 to 85 had balanced CD4/CD8 phenotypes, while a second wave expanding from day 15 to 37 was biased towards CD4+.

TCRdb names Illumina NovaSeq 6000 as the instrument used. cDNA libraries for TCRalpha and TCRbeta were prepared by 5'RACE using constant-segment primers, with sample barcodes and unique molecular identifiers added. RNA was extracted from every sample with Trizol reagent. Amplification of the libraries took two PCR steps, and the second step added a second sample barcode plus Illumina TruSeq adapters. Libraries were sequenced on an Illumina NovaSeq with 2 x 150 bp paired-end reads. For the original study's pipeline: Reads were demultiplexed and collapsed into UMI-guided consensus sequences with migec v1.2.7. Using mixcr v2.1.11, UMI consensuses were aligned to TRA and TRB V and J templates and then assembled into clonotypes. A clonotype was counted as expanded or contracted only if both edgeR and NoisET called the change significant, with noise models trained on biological replicates. For edgeR calls, the cutoffs were a false discovery rate-adjusted p below 0.01 and a log2 fold-change threshold of 1. As an exploratory analysis of dynamics, max-normalized trajectories of the 1000 most abundant clonotypes were examined with PCA combined with hierarchical clustering. Each responding clone was given a CD4 or CD8 phenotype based on the CD4+ and CD8+ repertoires, which had been sequenced separately. Through fastp at Q25 and MiXCR, TCRdb rebuilt clones from the public reads, retaining in-frame beta chains. Entries are consolidated by CDR3 protein sequence, retaining the most common genes and DNA. These V and J calls originate from TCRdb's pipeline instead of the authors' own analysis. The sample contains under 300,000 distinct CDR3 sequences, approximately 9% of them found a single time. The ten largest make up roughly a fifth of the sample.

This clonotype has only a few counts. Its antigen is currently not known. There are no base qualities to consult, and no much larger clone falls within one base. Ficoll-Paque density gradient centrifugation was the method used to isolate PBMCs. The TCR was taken from a man younger than 35 who had mild COVID-19 (a few samples of this study predate the infection). The sample titles of this study are shuffled in the database, so cell type and time point are left out; the donor was told from shared clones. The specimen was PBMCs or a T cell subset sorted from them (not recorded which).

The nucleotide sequence is given as TGTGCCAGCAGCGACCCCACTAAAATTTGGGGCGGAGGTGGCTACACCTTC. This translates into CASSDPTKIWGGGGYTF. The chain was built from TRBV11-2 and TRBJ1-2, and the D gene may be TRBD1, 5 bases matching. CDR1 is given as SGHAT and CDR2 as FQNNGV, both from the germline V gene. The CDR3 holds 17 amino acids from the cysteine to the phenylalanine. Only CDR3 DNA remains: 51 bases, in frame from the first base. V gives up 5 bases and J gives up 7 bases, and the segment between their germline ends measures 26 bases.